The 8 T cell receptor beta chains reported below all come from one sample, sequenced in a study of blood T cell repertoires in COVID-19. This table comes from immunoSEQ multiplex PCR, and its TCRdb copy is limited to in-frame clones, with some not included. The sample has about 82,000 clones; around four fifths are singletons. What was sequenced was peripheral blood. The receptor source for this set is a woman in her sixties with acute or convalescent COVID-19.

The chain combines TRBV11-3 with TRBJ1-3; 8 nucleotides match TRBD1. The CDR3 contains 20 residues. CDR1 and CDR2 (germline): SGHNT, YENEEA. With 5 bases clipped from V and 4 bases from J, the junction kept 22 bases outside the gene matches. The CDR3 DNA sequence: TGTGCCAGCAGCCCACTCCCAATATTTCGGACAGGGCAGTACGGAAACACCATATATTTT. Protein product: CASSPLPIFRTGQYGNTIYF.

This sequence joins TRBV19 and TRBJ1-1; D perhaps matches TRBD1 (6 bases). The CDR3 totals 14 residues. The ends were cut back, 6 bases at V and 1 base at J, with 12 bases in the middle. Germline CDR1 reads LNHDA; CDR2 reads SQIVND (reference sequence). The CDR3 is CASSTGGWNTEAFF. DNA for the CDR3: TGTGCCAGTAGCACGGGGGGCTGGAACACTGAAGCTTTCTTT. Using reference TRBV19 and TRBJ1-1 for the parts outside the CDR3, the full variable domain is DGGITQSPKYLFRKEGQNVTLSCEQNLNHDAMYWYRQDPGQGLRLIYYSQIVNDFQKGDIAEGYSVSREKKESFPLTVTSAQKNPTAFYLCASSTGGWNTEAFFGQGTRLTVV.

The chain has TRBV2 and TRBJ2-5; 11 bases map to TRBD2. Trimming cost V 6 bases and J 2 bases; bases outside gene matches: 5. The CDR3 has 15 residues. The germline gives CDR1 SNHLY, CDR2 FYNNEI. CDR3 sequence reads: CASSKGLADQETQYF. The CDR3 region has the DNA TGTGCCAGCAGCAAGGGACTAGCGGATCAAGAGACCCAGTACTTC.

The DNA for the CDR3 is TGTGCCAGCAGCTCCGGGACTAGCGGCACAGATACGCAGTATTTT. Translation: CASSSGTSGTDTQYF. This rearrangement joins TRBV11-3 to TRBJ2-3; 10 bases align to TRBD2. The CDR3 consists of 15 residues. Unmatched junction bases numbered 2, after V lost 4 bases and J lost 1 base. Germline CDR1 is SGHNT and CDR2 is YENEEA.

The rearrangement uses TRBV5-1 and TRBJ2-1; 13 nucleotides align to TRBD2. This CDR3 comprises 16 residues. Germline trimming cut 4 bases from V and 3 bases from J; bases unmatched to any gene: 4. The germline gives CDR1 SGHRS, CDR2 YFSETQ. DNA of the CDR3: TGCGCCAGCAGCGAGGGGACTAGCGGGGACTACAATGAGCAGTTCTTC. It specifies CASSEGTSGDYNEQFF.

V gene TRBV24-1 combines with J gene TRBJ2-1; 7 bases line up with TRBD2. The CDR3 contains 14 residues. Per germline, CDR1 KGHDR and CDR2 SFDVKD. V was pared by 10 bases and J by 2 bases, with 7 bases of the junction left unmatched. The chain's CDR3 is CATGGRQAYNEQFF. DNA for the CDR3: TGTGCCACGGGAGGGCGCCAGGCCTACAATGAGCAGTTCTTC.

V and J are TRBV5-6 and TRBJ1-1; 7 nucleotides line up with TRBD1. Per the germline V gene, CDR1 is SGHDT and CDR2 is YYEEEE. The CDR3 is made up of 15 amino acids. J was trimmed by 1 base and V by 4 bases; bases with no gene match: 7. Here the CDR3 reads CASSPPTGRNTEAFF. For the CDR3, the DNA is TGTGCCAGCAGCCCGCCGACAGGGCGGAACACTGAAGCTTTCTTT.

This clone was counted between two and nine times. The CDR3 sequence is CASSSPVGTNYGYTF. Written as DNA, the CDR3 is TGTGCCAGCAGCTCCCCCGTGGGCACTAACTATGGCTACACCTTC. The chain joins TRBV5-4 to TRBJ1-2; D unclear. Trimming left V 3 bases short and J 0 bases short, with 12 bases between. There are 15 residues in the CDR3. Germline CDR1 and CDR2: SGHNT and YYREEE (reference sequence).